The 17 T cell receptor beta chains presented below share a single source sample, sequenced in a study of metastatic and nonmetastatic thyroid tumors. There were no patients who had received any treatment before thyroid surgery. Using MiXCR, TCRdb re-called clones from the PCR reads. The repertoire holds about 21,000 clones, with 37% as singletons. The sample comprised tumor tissue. The receptors were gathered from a female donor with papillary thyroid cancer or a benign thyroid nodule (not recorded which). Some clones in this sample may be carry-over from other donors' samples.

The chain recombines TRBV7-2 with TRBJ1-2; D unresolved. This CDR3 is built from 13 residues. The germline V and J ends were trimmed by 2 bases and 6 bases, with 10 bases remaining between them. Germline V lookup: CDR1 SGHTA, CDR2 FQGNSA. CDR3 residues: CASSLRRENGYTF. The CDR3 DNA reads as TGTGCCAGCAGCTTACGACGGGAGAATGGCTACACCTTC.

This clone has a count of ten or more. The rearrangement links TRBV11-2 to TRBJ2-1, with 10 nucleotides matching TRBD2. Trimming at V came to 3 bases and at J to 9 bases, leaving 8 bases not matched to a gene. The germline gives CDR1 SGHAT, CDR2 FQNNGV. This CDR3 has 15 residues. The CDR3 here is CASSFGSGGAGEQFF. Written as DNA, the CDR3 is TGTGCCAGCAGCTTTGGAAGCGGGGGGGCCGGTGAGCAGTTCTTC.

The chain uses TRBV20-1 and TRBJ2-7; 7 nucleotides align to TRBD2. Germline V gene data show CDR1 as DFQATT and CDR2 as SNEGSKA (reference sequence). The junction had 5 bases not matched to a gene; V was cut back by 5 bases and J by 4 bases. The CDR3 has 12 amino acids. CDR3 sequence reads: CSAGREAYEQYF. CDR3 in DNA: TGCAGTGCTGGGAGGGAGGCGTACGAGCAGTACTTC.

V usage is TRBV6-2 or TRBV6-3 and J usage is TRBJ1-2; D unresolved. In germline, CDR1 is MNHEY, CDR2 SVGEGT. V dropped 2 bases and J dropped 6 bases, with 10 bases sitting between them. This CDR3 has 13 amino acids. CDR3 nucleotide sequence: TGTGCCAGCAGTTACCCGACCCAGGATGGCTACACCTTC. It is translated as CASSYPTQDGYTF.

This clone was seen a few times. CDR3 bases: TGTGCCAGCAGGCAGTCCGCCGGTTTGAACACTGAAGCTTTCTTT. Translating it yields CASRQSAGLNTEAFF. The chain carries TRBV12-3 or TRBV12-4 and TRBJ1-1; the D is unclear. The CDR3 loop spans 15 amino acids. V dropped 6 bases and J dropped 0 bases, with 14 bases sitting between them.

This chain links TRBV3-1 with TRBJ2-7; D ambiguous. The germline V gene encodes CDR1 LGHDT and CDR2 YNNKEL (reference sequence). V lost 4 bases and J lost 3, with 10 bases in between. The CDR3 sequence is 13 residues long. CDR3 loop: CASSRTVLYEQYF. CDR3 in DNA: TGTGCCAGCAGCCGAACTGTCCTCTACGAGCAGTACTTC.

About this clone: One end of the junction fails to match germline, which may point to a read error. The chain couples TRBV7-7 to TRBJ2-2; tentatively, D is TRBD1 (6 bases). The germline gives CDR1 SSHAT, CDR2 FNYEAQ (reference sequence). The CDR3 spans 13 residues. Here the CDR3 reads CASSLSQGGELFF. The CDR3 DNA follows: TGTGCTAGCAGCTTAAGCCAGGGGGGGGAGCTGTTTTTT.

The chain uses TRBV20-1 and TRBJ2-7; the match to TRBD2 covers 10 bases. From germline, CDR1 is DFQATT and CDR2 SNEGSKA (reference sequence). J gave up 4 bases and V 2 bases, and 11 bases lay outside the gene matches. The CDR3 consists of 16 residues. The CDR3 sequence: CSARYPNLAGVYEQYF. The CDR3 DNA sequence: TGCAGTGCTAGATACCCCAACCTAGCGGGAGTATACGAGCAGTACTTC.

The chain uses TRBV7-9 and TRBJ2-3, with D perhaps assigned TRBD1 or TRBD2 (5 bases each). Trimming took off 3 bases at V and 1 base at J, with 5 bases between the two ends. The CDR3 spans 13 residues. Germline V gives CDR1 SEHNR, CDR2 FQNEAQ (reference sequence). The CDR3 loop is CASSLGGTDTQYF. CDR3 sequence (DNA): TGTGCCAGCAGCTTGGGGGGCACAGATACGCAGTATTTT. Supplemented by reference TRBV7-9 and TRBJ2-3, the full variable domain reads DTGVSQNPRHKITKRGQNVTFRCDPISEHNRLYWYRQTLGQGPEFLTYFQNEAQLEKSRLLSDRFSAERPKGSFSTLEIQRTEQGDSAMYLCASSLGGTDTQYFGPGTRLTVL.

CDR3 sequence reads: CASSRTGQSGNTIYF. The CDR3 bases are TGTGCCAGCAGTCGGACAGGGCAAAGTGGAAACACCATATATTTT. The chain combines TRBV6-1 with TRBJ1-3; TRBD1 agrees at 8 bases. The CDR3 runs 15 residues. V shed 5 bases, J shed 3 bases, and the junction held 6 bases outside the gene matches. The germline V gene has CDR1 MNHNS and CDR2 SASEGT.

J is TRBJ2-1 and V is TRBV7-3; 14 bases match TRBD2. This CDR3 comprises 15 residues. Germline CDR1 is SGHTA and CDR2 is FQGTGA. The trim removed 0 bases at V and 9 bases at J, leaving 1 base unmatched. The CDR3 nucleotides read TGTGCCAGCAGCTTAACTGGACTAGCGGGAGGTGAGCAGTTCTTC. Translated: CASSLTGLAGGEQFF.

The chain is built from TRBV24-1 and TRBJ1-5; D unresolved. The V end was cut by 4 bases, the J end by 0 bases, with 6 bases between. The CDR3 is made up of 14 amino acids. Germline lookup yields CDR1 KGHDR and CDR2 SFDVKD. CDR3 sequence (DNA): TGTGCCACCAGTGACGAGAATAGCAATCAGCCCCAGCATTTT. Amino acid sequence: CATSDENSNQPQHF.

The DNA of the CDR3 is TGCGCCAGCTCCCGGGACCAAGAGACCCAGTACTTC. The encoded protein is CASSRDQETQYF. The chain combines TRBV5-1 with TRBJ2-5; D is unresolved. Germline CDR1 is SGHRS and CDR2 is YFSETQ. This CDR3 contains 12 residues. V lost 7 bases, J lost 0 bases, and 7 bases lay in between.

This clone was seen more than once but under ten times. The chain recombines TRBV12-3 or TRBV12-4 with TRBJ2-7, with D tentatively TRBD1 or TRBD2 (5 bases each). This CDR3 has 13 residues. The germline V and J ends were trimmed by 5 bases and 7 bases, with 15 bases remaining between them. DNA of the CDR3: TGTGCCAGCAGTCCCGCTGGGGACGCGGAGCAGTACTTC. Its protein is CASSPAGDAEQYF.

The genes are TRBV6-1 and TRBJ2-5, with a possible D match to TRBD1 (6 bases). Germline values: CDR1 MNHNS, CDR2 SASEGT. The CDR3 is made up of 13 amino acids. The ends were cut back, 6 bases at V and 4 bases at J, with 12 bases in the middle. CDR3 residues: CASSSGVSETQYF. CDR3 sequence (DNA): TGTGCCAGCAGCTCAGGGGTTTCAGAGACCCAGTACTTC.

The chain has TRBV6-1 and TRBJ2-7, with a weak D call TRBD1 (6 bases). CDR3 length: 14 residues. Trimming removed 6 bases at V and 0 bases at J, with 12 bases between. Germline values: CDR1 MNHNS, CDR2 SASEGT. The CDR3 is CASRPRDTSYEQYF. The CDR3 DNA sequence: TGTGCCAGCAGACCCCGGGACACCTCCTACGAGCAGTACTTC.

This clone was detected a few times. The chain combines TRBV28 with TRBJ2-7, with D perhaps matching TRBD1 (6 bases). The V and J ends lost 6 bases and 7 bases respectively, with 16 bases between them. Germline V lookup: CDR1 MDHEN, CDR2 SYDVKM. CDR3 size: 13 residues. The CDR3 here is CASSLTGTGEQYF. Written as DNA, the CDR3 is TGTGCCAGCAGCCTTACAGGGACGGGGGAGCAGTACTTC.